Each of the 26 T cell receptor beta chains below was sequenced from the same sample in a study of cytomegalovirus exposure and HLA in healthy donors. The PCR employed 60 Vbeta primers together with 13 Jbeta primers. The assay was immunoSEQ multiplex PCR, and TCRdb's table has in-frame clones only and misses some. The table shows roughly 150,000 clones, with over 75% occurring only once. Specimen: PBMCs. The receptors come from a female donor in good health and CMV-seronegative.

The rearrangement uses TRBV4-2 and TRBJ2-3, with TRBD1 as a possible D gene (6 bases). Germline V gene sequence: CDR1 LGHNA, CDR2 YNFKEQ. The V end was cut by 5 bases, the J end by 6 bases, with 18 bases between. There are 15 residues in the CDR3. The CDR3 sequence is CASSSAAGESDTQYF. In DNA, the CDR3 is TGTGCCAGCAGCTCAGCGGCAGGGGAGAGTGATACGCAGTATTTT.

Here the CDR3 reads CASSLTRNEKLFF. The CDR3 DNA sequence: TGTGCCAGCAGTTTAACCCGGAATGAAAAACTGTTTTTT. J is TRBJ1-4 and V is TRBV28; D is uncertain. The CDR3 runs 13 residues. The V end lost 2 bases, the J end lost 5 bases, and 6 bases lay between the germline ends. Germline V gene sequence: CDR1 MDHEN, CDR2 SYDVKM. The complete variable domain, with remaining parts taken from reference TRBV28 and TRBJ1-4, reads DVKVTQSSRYLVKRTGEKVFLECVQDMDHENMFWYRQDPGLGLRLIYFSYDVKMKEKGDIPEGYSVSREKKERFSLILESASTNQTSMYLCASSLTRNEKLFFGSGTQLSVL.

V gene TRBV5-4 combines with J gene TRBJ2-3, with a tentative D call TRBD2 (6 bases). Germline assignment: CDR1 SGHNT and CDR2 YYREEE (reference sequence). The CDR3 length is 14 residues. With 9 bases removed from V and 0 bases from J, the gap between germline ends came to 14 bases. The CDR3 region is CATRGTVSTDTQYF. Written as DNA, the CDR3 is TGTGCCACCCGGGGGACGGTGAGCACAGATACGCAGTATTTT.

The chain couples TRBV2 to TRBJ2-5; 9 nucleotides line up with TRBD1. Germline values: CDR1 SNHLY, CDR2 FYNNEI. V was clipped by 6 bases and J by 3 bases; unmatched bases: 11. The CDR3 is 16 residues long. CDR3 nucleotides: TGTGCCAGCAGACGCCGGGGACAGGGCGAGGAAGAGACCCAGTACTTC. This translates into CASRRRGQGEEETQYF.

This clone was seen just once. This chain joins TRBV15 and TRBJ2-7; D gene unclear. The CDR3 sequence is 15 residues long. The V gene lost 0 bases and the J gene lost 3 bases, with 12 bases spanning the gap. The germline gives CDR1 LNHNV, CDR2 YYDKDF (reference sequence). CDR3 coding DNA: TGTGCCACCAGCAGAGATCCTGTAGGCGGCTACGAGCAGTACTTC. Translated, it gives CATSRDPVGGYEQYF.

In its sample, this clone was seen a few times. The chain employs TRBV10-2 and TRBJ1-6, with D possibly being TRBD1 (5 bases). The CDR3 length is 14 residues. V was shortened by 6 bases and J by 6 bases, with 12 bases between the two germline ends. Germline values: CDR1 WSHSY, CDR2 SAAADI. The CDR3 DNA sequence: TGCGCCAGCAGCGACGACAGCCCTAATTCACCCCTCCACTTT. Its protein product is CASSDDSPNSPLHF.

The chain joins TRBV5-5 to TRBJ1-5; D perhaps matches TRBD1 (5 bases). Trimming pared 4 bases from V and 4 bases from J, leaving 15 bases between. The germline V gene encodes CDR1 SGHKS and CDR2 YYEKEE (reference sequence). The CDR3 has 15 amino acids. CDR3 in amino acids: CASSPPGGANQPQHF. The CDR3 DNA reads as TGTGCCAGCAGCCCCCCCGGTGGGGCGAATCAGCCCCAGCATTTT.

In this sample, this clone turned up once. The CDR3 loop is CASSPSSAGGLGAFF. The DNA of the CDR3 is TGTGCCAGCAGTCCGTCCTCGGCAGGGGGGCTCGGAGCTTTCTTT. The chain uses TRBV28 and TRBJ1-1; 7 bases line up with TRBD1. The V segment lost 5 bases and the J segment 10 bases; nucleotides outside the gene matches: 16. The germline V gene encodes CDR1 MDHEN and CDR2 SYDVKM. The CDR3 totals 15 residues.

The chain combines TRBV29-1 with TRBJ2-3, with D perhaps TRBD2 (6 bases). The CDR3 has 17 residues. The V gene's germline CDR1 is SQVTM and CDR2 ANQGSEA. Trimming shortened V by 5 bases and J by 6 bases, and 27 bases separated the two germline ends. CDR3: CSVPLAGRRTGFDTQYF. The CDR3 DNA follows: TGCAGCGTTCCATTGGCGGGGAGACGGACGGGGTTCGATACGCAGTATTTT.

This CDR3 is CASGTGVVGTEAFF. The CDR3 nucleotides read TGTGCCAGCGGGACAGGGGTGGTGGGGACTGAAGCTTTCTTT. The chain employs TRBV19 and TRBJ1-1, with TRBD1 identical over 10 bases. This CDR3 is built from 14 residues. V lost 9 bases, J lost 5 bases, and 9 bases stayed unmatched. CDR1 and CDR2 from the germline V gene are LNHDA and SQIVND (reference sequence).

The chain couples TRBV7-9 to TRBJ2-7; D perhaps matches TRBD2 (5 bases). The germline gives CDR1 SEHNR, CDR2 FQNEAQ (reference sequence). V dropped 4 bases and J dropped 0 bases, with 10 bases sitting between them. The CDR3 runs 14 residues. CDR3 in amino acids: CASSSWTLSYEQYF. The DNA for the CDR3 is TGTGCCAGCAGCTCCTGGACTCTCTCCTACGAGCAGTACTTC.

CDR3 nucleotides: TGTGCCAGTACGCAAGGAGGGACAGGGAGCGAAAAACTGTTTTTT. It codes for CASTQGGTGSEKLFF. The chain has TRBV19 and TRBJ1-4; 9 bases line up with TRBD1. The CDR3 is made up of 15 amino acids. Germline V lookup: CDR1 LNHDA, CDR2 SQIVND (reference sequence). Trimming took 7 bases from V and 8 from J; bases not matched to a gene: 11.

The J gene is TRBJ2-5, the V gene TRBV5-6; TRBD1 agrees at 9 bases. The V gene end was trimmed by 5 bases and the J gene end by 2 bases; junction bases not matched to a gene: 7. This CDR3 contains 15 residues. Germline assignment: CDR1 SGHDT and CDR2 YYEEEE. This CDR3 is CASSWGGTGQETQYF. As DNA, the CDR3 is TGTGCCAGCAGTTGGGGCGGGACAGGGCAAGAGACCCAGTACTTC. The full variable domain, with the rest looked up from reference TRBV5-6 and TRBJ2-5, is DAGVTQSPTHLIKTRGQQVTLRCSPKSGHDTVSWYQQALGQGPQFIFQYYEEEERQRGNFPDRFSGHQFPNYSSELNVNALLLGDSALYLCASSWGGTGQETQYFGPGTRLLVL.

In the case of this clone: The sample holds other DNA sequences that translate to the same CDR3. For the CDR3, the DNA is TGTGCCAGCAGTGAGGGTGGGTGGGGAGGCGCTTTCTTT. Encoded protein: CASSEGGWGGAFF. The chain recombines TRBV2 with TRBJ1-1; D not resolved. The CDR3 covers 13 residues. V lost 3 bases, J lost 11 bases, and 16 bases lay in between. Germline values: CDR1 SNHLY, CDR2 FYNNEI.

In its sample, this clone was seen a few times. The chain is built from TRBV7-3 and TRBJ2-7; 8 nucleotides agree with TRBD2. V dropped 11 bases and J dropped 3; count of bases not matched to a gene: 15. The CDR3 is 15 amino acids. Germline-derived CDR1 and CDR2 are SGHTA and FQGTGA. The CDR3 reads CARDCDGTRSYEQYF. CDR3 in DNA: TGTGCCCGCGATTGTGATGGGACTAGAAGCTACGAGCAGTACTTC.

This clone was detected a few times. The J gene is TRBJ2-6, the V gene TRBV4-2, with D possibly matching TRBD2 (5 bases). Trimming pared 4 bases from V and 0 bases from J, leaving 10 bases between. The CDR3 is 16 amino acids. Looked up from germline, CDR1 is LGHNA and CDR2 is YNFKEQ. The CDR3 sequence: CASSPARGSGANVLTF. The CDR3 DNA reads TGTGCCAGCAGCCCCGCCCGGGGCTCTGGGGCCAACGTCCTGACTTTC.

This clone appeared a few times. CDR3 protein: CAISERLAGVTDTQYF. CDR3 bases: TGTGCCATCAGTGAGAGGCTAGCGGGAGTGACAGATACGCAGTATTTT. The chain is built from TRBV10-3 and TRBJ2-3, with TRBD2 matching 10 bases. With 2 bases clipped from V and 3 bases from J, the junction kept 5 bases outside the gene matches. The CDR3 contains 16 residues. CDR1 and CDR2 from the germline V gene are ENHRY and SYGVKD.

The chain couples TRBV6-1 to TRBJ2-7; a possible D gene is TRBD1 (6 bases). Germline V lookup: CDR1 MNHNS, CDR2 SASEGT. Trimming took off 6 bases at V and 3 bases at J, with 12 bases between the two ends. CDR3 length: 13 residues. CDR3 sequence: CASRWTASYEQYF. The CDR3 DNA follows: TGTGCCAGCAGGTGGACAGCAAGCTACGAGCAGTACTTC.

The chain couples TRBV21-1 to TRBJ1-3; the table's D call TRBD1 went unverified against the DNA. TRBV21-1 has pseudogene status. The CDR3 totals 16 residues. The CDR3 bases are TGTGCCAGCAGCAAAGTTGGGACAGGGGATAGTCACACCATATATTTT. Translating it yields CASSKVGTGDSHTIYF.

The gene calls are TRBV29-1 and TRBJ2-7; TRBD1 is a possible D gene (5 bases). The CDR3 consists of 14 residues. Germline V gene lookup returns CDR1 SQVTM and CDR2 ANQGSEA. The germline V and J ends were trimmed by 4 bases and 2 bases, with 15 bases remaining between them. This CDR3 reads CSVVVAGSTYEQYF. In nucleotides, the CDR3 is TGCAGCGTTGTAGTGGCAGGGTCTACCTACGAGCAGTACTTC.

The V gene is TRBV28, the J gene TRBJ2-2, with 10 bases fitting TRBD1. Germline-derived CDR1 and CDR2 are MDHEN and SYDVKM. J lost 7 bases, V lost 6 bases, and 8 bases had no gene match. The CDR3 sequence is 15 residues long. The CDR3 region is CASRLPGQGLGELFF. The CDR3 nucleotides are TGTGCCAGCAGGCTGCCGGGACAGGGGCTCGGGGAGCTGTTTTTT.

The genes are TRBV28 and TRBJ2-7, with TRBD1 matching over 8 bases. Germline CDR1 and CDR2: MDHEN and SYDVKM. The CDR3 runs 15 residues. Losses at the gene ends were 10 bases for V and 6 bases for J; bases not matched to a gene: 17. The CDR3 region has the DNA TGTGCCACCCTCGGCCAGGGGGCGCGGGGTAGCGAGCAGTACTTC. Amino acid sequence: CATLGQGARGSEQYF. Together with reference TRBV28 and TRBJ2-7, the CDR3 gives the full variable domain: DVKVTQSSRYLVKRTGEKVFLECVQDMDHENMFWYRQDPGLGLRLIYFSYDVKMKEKGDIPEGYSVSREKKERFSLILESASTNQTSMYLCATLGQGARGSEQYFGPGTRLTVT.

Details on this clone: A junction end diverges from the germline sequence, so it may reflect a read error. The J gene is TRBJ2-1, the V gene TRBV5-1; no definite D call. Per the germline V gene, CDR1 is SGHRS and CDR2 is YFSETQ. This CDR3 is built from 10 residues. The CDR3 DNA is TGTAAGCTTTCCTACAATGAGCAGTTCTTC. It codes for CKLSYNEQFF.

The rearrangement links TRBV11-3 to TRBJ2-7; tentatively, D is TRBD1 (5 bases). Deletions cut 5 bases from V and 5 bases from J, with 13 bases between. CDR1 is SGHNT and CDR2 is YENEEA in the germline V gene. The CDR3 has 13 residues. CDR3 sequence (DNA): TGTGCCAGCAGCCCCCCGGACAATCACGAGCAGTACTTC. This codes for CASSPPDNHEQYF.

The chain links TRBV4-2 to TRBJ2-1, with 11 positions matching TRBD1. The CDR3 is 18 amino acids. Trimming took 0 bases from V and 7 from J; bases not matched to a gene: 11. CDR1 is LGHNA and CDR2 is YNFKEQ in the germline V gene. CDR3 in amino acids: CASSQDRFGQGAGNEQFF. The CDR3 DNA is TGTGCCAGCAGCCAAGACCGATTCGGACAGGGGGCGGGTAATGAGCAGTTCTTC.

The sample holds one count of this clone. This rearrangement joins TRBV11-2 to TRBJ2-7; 8 bases are shared with TRBD2. CDR1 and CDR2 (germline): SGHAT, FQNNGV. There are 18 residues in the CDR3. V trimming: 4 bases; J trimming: 3 bases; junction bases outside the gene matches: 17. CDR3 sequence (DNA): TGTGCCAGCAGCTCACCCCTGGGGTTAGCGGGATTTGACTACGAGCAGTACTTC. Its protein product is CASSSPLGLAGFDYEQYF.